This entry lists 20 T cell receptor beta chains sequenced from one sample in a study of blood T cell repertoires in COVID-19. Assay used: immunoSEQ multiplex PCR; TCRdb lists only in-frame clones, some missing. The repertoire holds around 200,000 clones, with 70% to 90% as singletons. Sequenced: peripheral blood. These receptors were collected from a man under 40 with acute or convalescent COVID-19.

J is TRBJ2-5 and V is TRBV18, with D perhaps TRBD2 (5 bases). The V gene's germline CDR1 is KGHSH and CDR2 LQKENI. V shed 4 bases and J shed 5 bases, with 8 bases lying between them. The CDR3 runs to 12 residues. The CDR3 protein is CASSLTIETQYF. DNA for the CDR3: TGTGCCAGCTCACTGACTATCGAGACCCAGTACTTC.

The chain combines TRBV28 with TRBJ1-2; D unresolved. Per germline, CDR1 MDHEN and CDR2 SYDVKM. Trimming cost V 2 bases and J 0 bases, with 16 bases left between them. The CDR3 loop spans 17 amino acids. CDR3 nucleotides: TGTGCCAGCAGTTTAGTCGGGGTGGGTGGAGCTAACTATGGCTACACCTTC. Amino acids: CASSLVGVGGANYGYTF.

The V and J genes are TRBV9 and TRBJ1-6, with 8 bases lining up with TRBD1. The J segment lost 10 bases and the V segment lost 2 bases, leaving 11 bases of the junction unmatched. The germline gives CDR1 SGDLS, CDR2 YYNGEE. The CDR3 is 16 amino acids. The CDR3 loop is CASSVLAGGEGSPLHF. CDR3 in DNA: TGTGCCAGCAGCGTCCTAGCAGGGGGCGAAGGGTCACCCCTCCACTTT.

The V gene is TRBV2, the J gene TRBJ2-1; TRBD2 matches at 10 bases. CDR1 is SNHLY, CDR2 FYNNEI, per germline. The CDR3 is 16 amino acids. Trimming removed 8 bases from V and 4 bases from J; junction bases left unmatched: 11. As DNA, the CDR3 is TGTGCCAGCGAAGACTTTAGCGGGGGGCCTTACAATGAGCAGTTCTTC. Translation: CASEDFSGGPYNEQFF.

The genes are TRBV28 and TRBJ1-2; 8 positions agree with TRBD1. The CDR3 extends over 12 amino acids. Germline-derived CDR1 and CDR2 are MDHEN and SYDVKM. J was trimmed by 8 bases and V by 7 bases; bases with no gene match: 6. The DNA for the CDR3 is TGTGCCAGCACCAGGGGGCTGGGAGGCTACACCTTC. As protein: CASTRGLGGYTF.

The chain recombines TRBV7-8 with TRBJ2-7, with unresolved D. Germline V gene lookup returns CDR1 SGHVS and CDR2 FQNEAQ. This CDR3 has 16 residues. Trimming removed 1 base at V and 0 bases at J, with 13 bases between. The DNA for the CDR3 is TGTGCCAGCAGCTTAGTTCCCGGGTCGAGCTCCTACGAGCAGTACTTC. This codes for CASSLVPGSSSYEQYF.

CDR3 sequence (DNA): TGTGCCACGGGGGAGAGGGAGGAGCAGTACTTC. Its protein product is CATGEREEQYF. The V gene is TRBV10-3, the J gene TRBJ2-7, with D possibly matching TRBD2 (6 bases). The CDR3 is made up of 11 amino acids. Germline assignment: CDR1 ENHRY and CDR2 SYGVKD. Trimming left V 10 bases short and J 7 bases short, with 14 bases between.

The sample holds one count of this clone. CDR3 DNA: TGTGCCAGCAGTTACTCGGGCAGAATTAATGAAAAACTGTTTTTT. Residues: CASSYSGRINEKLFF. The V call is TRBV6-5, the J call TRBJ1-4; D unresolved. The germline V and J ends were trimmed by 0 bases and 4 bases, with 9 bases remaining between them. The CDR3 extends over 15 amino acids. CDR1 MNHEY and CDR2 SVGAGI come from the germline V gene.

This chain joins TRBV18 and TRBJ2-1; D call uncertain. V was pared by 6 bases and J by 6 bases, with 6 bases between. The CDR3 is made up of 11 amino acids. Per germline, CDR1 KGHSH and CDR2 LQKENI. CDR3 loop: CASSPTNEQFF. Here the CDR3 DNA reads TGTGCCAGCTCTCCTACCAATGAGCAGTTCTTC.

V and J are TRBV2 and TRBJ1-1, with D perhaps TRBD1 (6 bases). Between the trimmed V and J ends, which lost 5 bases and 9 bases, there was a span of 10 bases. CDR1 SNHLY and CDR2 FYNNEI come from the germline V gene. The length of the CDR3 is 11 residues. The CDR3 protein is CASSYQGKAFF. In nucleotides, the CDR3 is TGTGCCAGCAGTTACCAGGGGAAAGCTTTCTTT. Full variable domain (outside the CDR3, taken from reference TRBV2 and TRBJ1-1): EPEVTQTPSHQVTQMGQEVILRCVPISNHLYFYWYRQILGQKVEFLVSFYNNEISEKSEIFDDQFSVERPDGSNFTLKIRSTKLEDSAMYFCASSYQGKAFFGQGTRLTVV.

The chain joins TRBV14 to TRBJ2-2; possible D gene TRBD2, 6 bases. CDR1 and CDR2 from the germline V gene are SGHDN and FVKESK. V was cut by 0 bases and J by 7 bases, with 9 bases left in between. The CDR3 runs 14 residues. Here the CDR3 DNA reads TGTGCCAGCAGCCAAGATACGGGAGTCGGGGAGCTGTTTTTT. It yields the protein CASSQDTGVGELFF.

This clone turned up a few times. The chain carries TRBV7-8 and TRBJ1-4; no clear D. The CDR3 is made up of 15 amino acids. Per germline, CDR1 SGHVS and CDR2 FQNEAQ. Trimming removed 6 bases from V and 4 bases from J, with 15 bases in between. In nucleotides, the CDR3 is TGTGCCAGCAGGCCTCGAGGGTCCCATAATGAAAAACTGTTTTTT. Residues: CASRPRGSHNEKLFF.

The chain joins TRBV9 to TRBJ2-3, with D possibly being TRBD1 (5 bases). The CDR3 runs 13 residues. The ends were cut back, 7 bases at V and 2 bases at J, with 11 bases in the middle. Per germline, CDR1 SGDLS and CDR2 YYNGEE. DNA for the CDR3: TGTGCCAGCTCAAGACAGTTCACAGATACGCAGTATTTT. Translation: CASSRQFTDTQYF.

The chain joins TRBV19 to TRBJ2-2; TRBD1 matches 8 bases. From germline, CDR1 is LNHDA and CDR2 SQIVND (reference sequence). The CDR3 is 15 amino acids. With 3 bases clipped from V and 6 bases from J, the junction kept 6 bases outside the gene matches. Here the CDR3 reads CASSMGTGDAGELFF. CDR3 sequence (DNA): TGTGCCAGTAGTATGGGGACAGGAGATGCCGGGGAGCTGTTTTTT.

The chain links TRBV28 to TRBJ2-5; no clear D. The CDR3 has 13 residues. Deletions cut 3 bases from V and 1 base from J, with 6 bases between. The germline V gene has CDR1 MDHEN and CDR2 SYDVKM. The CDR3 spells CASSLHIQETQYF. As DNA, the CDR3 is TGTGCCAGCAGTTTGCACATCCAAGAGACCCAGTACTTC.

This clone showed up just once. The chain employs TRBV5-1 and TRBJ2-7; D perhaps matches TRBD2 (5 bases). In germline, CDR1 is SGHRS, CDR2 YFSETQ. Trimming removed 4 bases at V and 0 bases at J, with 8 bases between. The CDR3 is 13 amino acids. Written as DNA, the CDR3 is TGCGCCAGCAGCCCGGACTCCTCCTACGAGCAGTACTTC. This gives the protein CASSPDSSYEQYF.

The V and J genes are TRBV12-5 and TRBJ2-3; 7 bases align to TRBD1. Germline V gene lookup returns CDR1 LGHNT and CDR2 FRNRAP. The V and J ends lost 4 bases and 10 bases, in that order; junction bases with no gene match: 8. The CDR3 loop spans 13 amino acids. In DNA form, the CDR3 reads TGTGCTAGTGGTTCCGACAGGGCTAGATCGCAGTATTTT. As protein: CASGSDRARSQYF.

Only a few counts were recorded for this clone. The J gene is TRBJ1-5, the V gene TRBV19, with D perhaps TRBD1 (5 bases). Germline V CDR1 and CDR2: LNHDA, SQIVND (reference sequence). V dropped 5 bases and J dropped 1 base, with 15 bases sitting between them. The CDR3 runs to 16 residues. The CDR3, as DNA: TGTGCCAGTAGTGGGGCAGGGTTTGTGAGCAATCAGCCCCAGCATTTT. Protein sequence: CASSGAGFVSNQPQHF. Combining the CDR3 with reference TRBV19 and TRBJ1-5 gives the whole variable domain DGGITQSPKYLFRKEGQNVTLSCEQNLNHDAMYWYRQDPGQGLRLIYYSQIVNDFQKGDIAEGYSVSREKKESFPLTVTSAQKNPTAFYLCASSGAGFVSNQPQHFGDGTRLSIL.

The chain recombines TRBV6-5 with TRBJ2-2, with TRBD2 identical over 9 bases. V was pared by 2 bases and J by 2 bases, with 3 bases of the junction left unmatched. CDR1 is MNHEY, CDR2 SVGAGI, per germline. The CDR3 spans 16 residues. The CDR3 nucleotides read TGTGCCAGCAGTTACAGACTAGCGGTCAACACCGGGGAGCTGTTTTTT. It specifies CASSYRLAVNTGELFF.

V gene TRBV4-2 combines with J gene TRBJ1-1; 8 nucleotides align to TRBD1. The CDR3 length is 16 residues. Germline V gives CDR1 LGHNA, CDR2 YNFKEQ. V was pared by 2 bases and J by 5 bases, with 10 bases of the junction left unmatched. The CDR3 bases are TGTGCCAGCAGCCAACCAACAGGGGGATCAGATACTGAAGCTTTCTTT. Translated, it gives CASSQPTGGSDTEAFF.